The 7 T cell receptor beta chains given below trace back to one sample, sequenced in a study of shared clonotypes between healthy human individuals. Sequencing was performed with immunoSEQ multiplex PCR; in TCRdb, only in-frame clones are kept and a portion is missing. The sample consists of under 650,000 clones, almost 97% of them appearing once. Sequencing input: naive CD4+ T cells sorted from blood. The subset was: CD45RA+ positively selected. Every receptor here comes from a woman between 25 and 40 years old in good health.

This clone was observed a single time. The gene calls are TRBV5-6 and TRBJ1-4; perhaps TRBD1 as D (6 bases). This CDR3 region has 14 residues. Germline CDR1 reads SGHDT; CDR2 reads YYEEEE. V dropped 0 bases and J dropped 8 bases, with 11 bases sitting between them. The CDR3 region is CASSLGQGKEKLFF. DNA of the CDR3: TGTGCCAGCAGCTTGGGCCAGGGGAAGGAAAAACTGTTTTTT.

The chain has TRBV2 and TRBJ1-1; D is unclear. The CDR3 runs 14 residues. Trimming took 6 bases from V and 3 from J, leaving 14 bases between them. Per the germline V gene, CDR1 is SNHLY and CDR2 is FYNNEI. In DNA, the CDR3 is TGTGCCAGCAGCGTTGAGGGAACCGACACTGAAGCTTTCTTT. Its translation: CASSVEGTDTEAFF.

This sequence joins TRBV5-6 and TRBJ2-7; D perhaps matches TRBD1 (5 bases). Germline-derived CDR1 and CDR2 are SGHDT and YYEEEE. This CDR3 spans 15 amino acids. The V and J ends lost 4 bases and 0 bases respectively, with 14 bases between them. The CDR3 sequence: CASSPPTGHSYEQYF. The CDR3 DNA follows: TGTGCCAGCAGCCCCCCTACAGGTCACTCCTACGAGCAGTACTTC.

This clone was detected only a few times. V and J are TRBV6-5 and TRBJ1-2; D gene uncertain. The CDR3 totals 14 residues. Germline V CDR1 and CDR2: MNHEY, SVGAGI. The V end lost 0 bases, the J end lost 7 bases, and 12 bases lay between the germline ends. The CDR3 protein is CASSYSARASGYTF. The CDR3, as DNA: TGTGCCAGCAGTTACTCGGCGAGGGCTAGTGGCTACACCTTC.

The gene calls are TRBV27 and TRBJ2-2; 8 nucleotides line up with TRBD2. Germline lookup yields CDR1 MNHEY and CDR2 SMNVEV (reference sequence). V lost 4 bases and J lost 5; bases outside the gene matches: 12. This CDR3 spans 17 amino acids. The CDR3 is CASSWRPIAGRTGELFF. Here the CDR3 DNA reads TGTGCCAGCAGTTGGAGACCTATAGCGGGACGGACCGGGGAGCTGTTTTTT.

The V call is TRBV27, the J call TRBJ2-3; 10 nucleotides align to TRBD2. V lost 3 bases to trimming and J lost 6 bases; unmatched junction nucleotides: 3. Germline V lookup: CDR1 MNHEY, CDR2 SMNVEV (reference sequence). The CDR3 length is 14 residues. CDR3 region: CASSLASGSDTQYF. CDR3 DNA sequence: TGTGCCAGCAGTTTGGCTAGCGGGAGTGATACGCAGTATTTT.

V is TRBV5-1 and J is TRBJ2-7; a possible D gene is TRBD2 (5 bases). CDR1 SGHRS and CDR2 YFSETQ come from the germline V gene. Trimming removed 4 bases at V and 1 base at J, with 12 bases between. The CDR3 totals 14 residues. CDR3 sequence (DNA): TGCGCCAGCAGCGCCCGGACGGGGTCCTACGAGCAGTACTTC. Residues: CASSARTGSYEQYF.